These 17 T cell receptor beta chains came from one sample sequenced in a study of identical twins. TCRdb reprocessed the 5' RACE reads with MiXCR, giving one entry per CDR3 protein. The sample consists of roughly 350,000 distinct CDR3 sequences, about 12% of them appearing once. These same records also appear under a second study, on yellow fever vaccine responses in identical twins.

Sequencing input: CD8+ T cells sorted from blood. The source is a woman in her late teens or twenties in good health.

The J gene is TRBJ2-1, the V gene TRBV27; 9 positions match TRBD1. Germline V gives CDR1 MNHEY, CDR2 SMNVEV (reference sequence). The V and J ends lost 2 bases and 8 bases, in that order; junction bases with no gene match: 10. The CDR3 loop spans 16 amino acids. The CDR3 loop is CASSLGTGRTLDEQFF. The DNA for the CDR3 is TGTGCCAGCAGTTTAGGGACAGGGCGTACTCTGGATGAGCAGTTCTTC.

CDR3 amino acids: CATSGDRGYNEQFF. The CDR3 DNA reads as TGTGCCACCAGCGGCGACAGGGGGTACAATGAGCAGTTCTTC. This sequence joins TRBV15 and TRBJ2-1; 9 bases match TRBD1. The trim removed 5 bases at V and 4 bases at J, leaving 3 bases unmatched. The CDR3 sequence is 14 residues long. Per germline, CDR1 LNHNV and CDR2 YYDKDF (reference sequence).

This sequence joins TRBV5-1 and TRBJ2-1, with D hard to call. V was cut by 4 bases and J by 0 bases, with 17 bases left in between. The CDR3 totals 17 residues. Germline values: CDR1 SGHRS, CDR2 YFSETQ. Here the CDR3 reads CASSPAFNLGSYNEQFF. DNA of the CDR3: TGCGCCAGCAGCCCCGCGTTCAATCTGGGCTCCTACAATGAGCAGTTCTTC.

The V gene is TRBV20-1, the J gene TRBJ2-5, with D possibly being TRBD2 (6 bases). V lost 5 bases and J lost 5, with 9 bases in between. This CDR3 contains 11 residues. Germline CDR1 reads DFQATT; CDR2 reads SNEGSKA (reference sequence). The CDR3 DNA follows: TGCAGTGCTTTTCGGGGGGAGACCCAGTACTTC. Its protein product is CSAFRGETQYF.

This clonotype showed up just a few times. The chain joins TRBV5-6 to TRBJ2-1; TRBD2 matches 9 bases. The CDR3 runs to 20 residues. Germline values: CDR1 SGHDT, CDR2 YYEEEE. The J segment lost 0 bases and the V segment lost 2 bases, leaving 15 bases of the junction unmatched. The CDR3 coding sequence is TGTGCCAGCAGCTTCCCCGCGATACAGCGGGAGGTCCGCTCCTACAATGAGCAGTTCTTC. Its protein is CASSFPAIQREVRSYNEQFF. Full variable domain (rest looked up from reference TRBV5-6 and TRBJ2-1): DAGVTQSPTHLIKTRGQQVTLRCSPKSGHDTVSWYQQALGQGPQFIFQYYEEEERQRGNFPDRFSGHQFPNYSSELNVNALLLGDSALYLCASSFPAIQREVRSYNEQFFGPGTRLTVL.

This clonotype was picked up a small number of times. The chain carries TRBV5-8 and TRBJ2-4; D call uncertain. Trimming stripped 4 bases from V and 2 bases from J, with 16 bases between. The CDR3 loop spans 16 amino acids. The germline CDR1 and CDR2 sequences are SGHTS and YDEGEE. CDR3 protein: CASSAGLDLTKNIQYF. The CDR3 nucleotides are TGTGCCAGCAGCGCCGGGCTCGACTTGACCAAAAACATTCAGTACTTC.

The chain recombines TRBV28 with TRBJ2-7; maybe TRBD1 (6 bases). There are 14 residues in the CDR3. Germline CDR1 MDHEN, CDR2 SYDVKM. V was clipped by 6 bases and J by 2 bases, with 14 bases between them. CDR3 nucleotide sequence: TGTGCCAGCAGCGCCAGGGGATCGACCTACGAGCAGTACTTC. Residues: CASSARGSTYEQYF.

This clonotype was counted many times. The gene calls are TRBV7-2 and TRBJ2-3, with TRBD2 identical over 7 bases. The V and J ends lost 3 bases and 5 bases, in that order; junction bases with no gene match: 2. This CDR3 contains 13 residues. Germline assignment: CDR1 SGHTA and CDR2 FQGNSA. DNA for the CDR3: TGTGCCAGCAGCTTGGCGGGAGTAGATACGCAGTATTTT. This gives the protein CASSLAGVDTQYF.

The chain uses TRBV9 and TRBJ2-1; 11 positions match TRBD2. The V segment lost 2 bases and the J segment 4 bases; nucleotides outside the gene matches: 5. The CDR3 spans 16 residues. Germline CDR1 reads SGDLS; CDR2 reads YYNGEE. The CDR3 DNA follows: TGTGCCAGCAGCGTCGAGGGACTAGCGGCTTACAATGAGCAGTTCTTC. This encodes CASSVEGLAAYNEQFF.

Note on this clonotype: It may be a read error: a sequence one base away is much more abundant. The chain combines TRBV12-3 or TRBV12-4 with TRBJ2-2; D is uncertain. The CDR3 spans 15 residues. CDR3 in amino acids: CTSSSPSSNTGELFF. The CDR3 nucleotides are TGTACCAGCAGTTCCCCCTCGTCGAACACCGGGGAGCTGTTTTTT.

The V call is TRBV11-3, the J call TRBJ2-7, with a possible D match to TRBD1 (5 bases). The CDR3 has 14 amino acids. Germline V gives CDR1 SGHNT, CDR2 YENEEA. The V end lost 3 bases, the J end lost 6 bases, and 15 bases lay between the germline ends. The CDR3, as DNA: TGTGCCAGCAGCTTGCCAGGGCAGGGTGGCGAGCAGTACTTC. Residues: CASSLPGQGGEQYF.

This clonotype has only a few counts. The gene calls are TRBV7-8 and TRBJ2-1, with TRBD2 matching 8 bases. J was trimmed by 2 bases and V by 2 bases; bases with no gene match: 11. This CDR3 region has 18 residues. Germline V gives CDR1 SGHVS, CDR2 FQNEAQ. DNA for the CDR3: TGTGCCAGCAGCTTAAGAGCCACCTCGGGACTAGCCTACAATGAGCAGTTCTTC. Translation gives CASSLRATSGLAYNEQFF.

This clonotype occurred a few times. This rearrangement joins TRBV11-2 to TRBJ2-3; 8 nucleotides align to TRBD2. This CDR3 is built from 16 residues. CDR1 is SGHAT, CDR2 FQNNGV, per germline. Germline trimming cut 4 bases from V and 5 bases from J; bases unmatched to any gene: 11. The CDR3 DNA reads TGTGCCAGCAGCTCTACCCACAGCGGGAGAAAAGATACGCAGTATTTT. It yields the protein CASSSTHSGRKDTQYF. The variable domain in full, with the rest retrieved from reference TRBV11-2 and TRBJ2-3, is EAGVAQSPRYKIIEKRQSVAFWCNPISGHATLYWYQQILGQGPKLLIQFQNNGVVDDSQLPKDRFSAERLKGVDSTLKIQPAKLEDSAVYLCASSSTHSGRKDTQYFGPGTRLTVL.

The gene calls are TRBV7-9 and TRBJ2-5; TRBD1 agrees at 8 bases. The CDR3 loop spans 15 amino acids. V was clipped by 5 bases and J by 2 bases; unmatched bases: 7. Germline V gene sequence: CDR1 SEHNR, CDR2 FQNEAQ (reference sequence). CDR3 in amino acids: CASSPPRDRQETQYF. In DNA, the CDR3 is TGTGCCAGCAGCCCCCCCCGGGACAGGCAAGAGACCCAGTACTTC.

There are many counts of this clonotype. The chain links TRBV15 to TRBJ2-1; TRBD2 is a possible D gene (6 bases). Germline V gene lookup returns CDR1 LNHNV and CDR2 YYDKDF (reference sequence). This CDR3 has 17 residues. Trimming stripped 3 bases from V and 0 bases from J, with 15 bases between. Written as DNA, the CDR3 is TGTGCCACCAGCAGGGCTAGCGAGCAGAGCTCCTACAATGAGCAGTTCTTC. Its translation: CATSRASEQSSYNEQFF.

The V gene is TRBV5-1, the J gene TRBJ2-4; D uncertain. CDR1 and CDR2 (germline): SGHRS, YFSETQ. V lost 3 bases to trimming and J lost 2 bases, with 6 bases between them. This CDR3 is built from 13 residues. CDR3 protein: CASSSHPKNIQYF. The CDR3 DNA reads TGCGCCAGCAGCTCCCACCCCAAAAACATTCAGTACTTC. Combining the CDR3 with reference TRBV5-1 and TRBJ2-4 gives the whole variable domain KAGVTQTPRYLIKTRGQQVTLSCSPISGHRSVSWYQQTPGQGLQFLFEYFSETQRNKGNFPGRFSGRQFSNSRSEMNVSTLELGDSALYLCASSSHPKNIQYFGAGTRLSVL.

The sample holds many counts of this clonotype. The V gene is TRBV3-1, the J gene TRBJ1-1, with D hard to call. The CDR3 covers 15 residues. V gave up 1 base and J gave up 5 bases, with 14 bases separating them. Germline-derived CDR1 and CDR2 are LGHDT and YNNKEL (reference sequence). The CDR3, as DNA: TGTGCCAGCAGCCAAGTGATACCCTCGGGTACTGAAGCTTTCTTT. The encoded protein is CASSQVIPSGTEAFF.